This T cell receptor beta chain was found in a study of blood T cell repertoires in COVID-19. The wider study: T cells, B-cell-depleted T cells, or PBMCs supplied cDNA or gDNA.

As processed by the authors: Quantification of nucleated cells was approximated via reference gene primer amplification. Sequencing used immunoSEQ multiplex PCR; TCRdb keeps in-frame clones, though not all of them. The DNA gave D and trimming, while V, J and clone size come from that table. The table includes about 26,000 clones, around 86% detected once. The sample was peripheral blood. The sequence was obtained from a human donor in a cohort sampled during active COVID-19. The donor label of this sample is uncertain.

CDR3 region: CASSLGGGAVELFF. In nucleotides, the CDR3 is TGTGCCAGCAGCTTAGGTGGGGGCGCCGTGGAGCTGTTTTTT. The chain carries TRBV11-3 and TRBJ2-2; a weak D match, TRBD1 (6 bases). CDR3 length equals 14 residues. The V end was cut by 1 base, the J end by 10 bases, with 13 bases between. CDR1 is SGHNT and CDR2 is YENEEA in the germline V gene.